This note documents a single T cell receptor (beta chain) sequence. This entry comes from a study of blood T cell repertoires in COVID-19. Background on the study: The cDNA or gDNA used as material had been derived from T cells, B-cell-depleted T cells, or PBMCs.

Per the original methods: Cell counts per sample came from amplifying reference gene primers. Sequenced by immunoSEQ multiplex PCR; TCRdb stores in-frame clones only, minus some. Clone size and V and J calls were adopted from that table, with D and trimming inferred from the DNA. In the table there are nearly 200,000 clones, 86% of which are singletons. The sample taken for sequencing was peripheral blood. This receptor was taken from a woman in her sixties or seventies with acute or convalescent COVID-19.

This chain's CDR3 is CASSEGGTVNSPLHF. CDR3 DNA sequence: TGTGCCAGCAGTGAGGGGGGGACGGTGAATTCACCCCTCCACTTT. V usage is TRBV25-1 and J usage is TRBJ1-6; tentatively, D is TRBD1 (5 bases). The V end lost 3 bases, the J end lost 7 bases, and 13 bases lay between the germline ends. The CDR3 covers 15 residues. Germline lookup yields CDR1 MGHDK and CDR2 SYGVNS.